The TCR beta chain under discussion was sequenced for a study of blood T cells in healthy people across ages. Study conclusions and caveats: Researchers report that TCR beta diversity correlated strongly with naive T cell percentage.

Primers used in a second PCR of about 7 to 12 cycles were a sample-barcoded 5' primer and a J-beta primer mix. A template-switch adaptor that had 12 random nucleotides put a tag on each cDNA molecule. MiXCR, applied by TCRdb to the 5' RACE reads, yields one record per CDR3 protein. This sample has about 800,000 distinct CDR3 sequences; roughly 60% occur once, and the top ten carry about 20%. Comments on this clonotype: Its antigen is undetermined.

Trimming took off 2 bases at V and 3 bases at J, with 14 bases between the two ends. There are 16 residues in the CDR3. The chain carries TRBV12-3 or TRBV12-4 and TRBJ2-1; D may be TRBD1 (8 bases). Sequenced sample: blood. The source is a man aged 25-45 years in good health. CDR3 amino acids: CASSLTGGGFYNEQFF. The CDR3 DNA follows: TGTGCCAGCAGTTTAACAGGGGGGGGATTCTACAATGAGCAGTTCTTC.